The 15 T cell receptor beta chains in this list originate from one sample, sequenced in a study of OX40 agonist ivuxolimab in advanced cancers. TCRdb keeps only in-frame clones here, not all; method: immunoSEQ multiplex PCR. The data hold around 40,000 clones, with around 80% observed a single time. The specimen was CD4+ or CD8+ T cells sorted from blood, collected in a trial of the OX40 agonist ivuxolimab. The receptors stem from an adult with an advanced solid tumor such as melanoma, head and neck, liver or kidney cancer.

This clone appeared a single time. V and J are TRBV28 and TRBJ2-7; 9 nucleotides align to TRBD2. The CDR3 has 15 residues. The trim removed 5 bases at V and 3 bases at J, leaving 8 bases unmatched. The germline V gene encodes CDR1 MDHEN and CDR2 SYDVKM. The CDR3 nucleotides read TGTGCCAGCAGTGCGCCCGGGACTAGCAGCTACGAGCAGTACTTC. Its translation is CASSAPGTSSYEQYF.

This clone turned up a few times. The V call is TRBV10-1, the J call TRBJ2-3; the match to TRBD2 covers 9 bases. V lost 3 bases to trimming and J lost 4 bases; unmatched junction nucleotides: 14. Germline V lookup: CDR1 WNHNN, CDR2 SYGVQD (reference sequence). The CDR3 runs to 18 residues. This chain's CDR3 is CASSDLRTSASGADTQYF. CDR3 nucleotides: TGCGCCAGCAGTGATCTCCGGACTAGCGCATCTGGGGCAGATACGCAGTATTTT.

This clone was seen a few times. The V call is TRBV9, the J call TRBJ2-1, with D possibly TRBD2 on 7 matching bases. There are 18 residues in the CDR3. The germline V gene encodes CDR1 SGDLS and CDR2 YYNGEE. V dropped 0 bases and J dropped 0 bases, with 16 bases sitting between them. CDR3 sequence reads: CASSVGPGGGSSYNEQFF. The CDR3 nucleotides are TGTGCCAGCAGCGTAGGCCCGGGGGGCGGGAGCTCCTACAATGAGCAGTTCTTC. The entire variable domain, with the rest obtained from reference TRBV9 and TRBJ2-1, is as follows: DSGVTQTPKHLITATGQRVTLRCSPRSGDLSVYWYQQSLDQGLQFLIQYYNGEERAKGNILERFSAQQFPDLHSELNLSSLELGDSALYFCASSVGPGGGSSYNEQFFGPGTRLTVL.

The chain is built from TRBV9 and TRBJ2-2; 14 bases are shared with TRBD2. V dropped 4 bases and J dropped 8; count of bases not matched to a gene: 10. The CDR3 is 17 amino acids. Germline V gives CDR1 SGDLS, CDR2 YYNGEE. CDR3 protein: CASSPQGLAGVGGELFF. CDR3 DNA sequence: TGTGCCAGCAGCCCCCAGGGACTAGCGGGAGTTGGGGGGGAGCTGTTTTTT.

The genes are TRBV28 and TRBJ2-1, with 9 bases aligning to TRBD1. V shed 5 bases and J 3 bases; nucleotides not matched to a gene: 8. The CDR3 runs 16 residues. Per germline, CDR1 MDHEN and CDR2 SYDVKM. CDR3 region: CASSPLGTGNYNEQFF. CDR3 DNA: TGTGCCAGCAGTCCTCTCGGGACAGGGAACTACAATGAGCAGTTCTTC.

This rearrangement joins TRBV5-1 to TRBJ2-7; 8 bases are a match to TRBD1. Per germline, CDR1 SGHRS and CDR2 YFSETQ. Losses at the gene ends were 2 bases for V and 1 base for J; bases not matched to a gene: 5. The CDR3 loop spans 15 amino acids. For the CDR3, the DNA is TGCGCCAGCAGCTTCGCCACAGGGGGATCCTACGAGCAGTACTTC. Its translation: CASSFATGGSYEQYF.

This chain joins TRBV28 and TRBJ1-4, with TRBD1 matching over 7 bases. Germline trimming cut 2 bases from V and 15 bases from J; bases unmatched to any gene: 12. This CDR3 comprises 14 residues. Germline CDR1 MDHEN, CDR2 SYDVKM. CDR3 sequence reads: CASSLPSLTGLVFF. CDR3 coding DNA: TGTGCCAGCAGTTTACCTTCATTGACAGGGTTGGTGTTTTTT.

The chain couples TRBV6-5 to TRBJ1-2; 8 positions match TRBD1. The CDR3 totals 14 residues. Trimming removed 3 bases from V and 2 bases from J; junction bases left unmatched: 2. The V gene's germline CDR1 is MNHEY and CDR2 SVGAGI. The CDR3 DNA is TGTGCCAGCAGTTATTACAGGGGGAACTATGGCTACACCTTC. This translates into CASSYYRGNYGYTF.

V usage is TRBV2 and J usage is TRBJ2-7; maybe TRBD1 (6 bases). CDR1 is SNHLY, CDR2 FYNNEI, per germline. Deletions cut 6 bases from V and 0 bases from J, with 15 bases between. The CDR3 is made up of 15 amino acids. CDR3 sequence: CASRVGQGISYEQYF. The CDR3 DNA sequence: TGTGCCAGCAGAGTGGGGCAGGGGATCTCCTACGAGCAGTACTTC.

V is TRBV9 and J is TRBJ2-5, with D perhaps matching TRBD2 (6 bases). The V end lost 4 bases, the J end lost 4 bases, and 17 bases lay between the germline ends. CDR1 SGDLS and CDR2 YYNGEE come from the germline V gene. This CDR3 spans 15 amino acids. CDR3 in amino acids: CASSPPAGTGETQYF. The CDR3 nucleotides read TGTGCCAGCAGCCCCCCCGCGGGAACAGGAGAGACCCAGTACTTC.

In this sample, this clone turned up once. The DNA of the CDR3 is TGCGCCAGCAGTCCAACAGGGTACACCGGGGAGCTGTTTTTT. It encodes CASSPTGYTGELFF. The genes are TRBV5-1 and TRBJ2-2; tentative D call: TRBD1 (6 bases). The V gene's germline CDR1 is SGHRS and CDR2 YFSETQ. The V end was cut by 5 bases, the J end by 3 bases, with 11 bases between. The CDR3 has 14 residues.

V gene TRBV5-4 combines with J gene TRBJ1-2, with 8 bases aligning to TRBD1. CDR1 is SGHNT, CDR2 YYREEE, per germline (reference sequence). The CDR3 loop spans 13 amino acids. The V gene end was trimmed by 5 bases and the J gene end by 6 bases; junction bases not matched to a gene: 6. The chain's CDR3 is CASRQGGSDGYTF. The DNA of the CDR3 is TGTGCCAGCAGACAGGGGGGTTCCGATGGCTACACCTTC.

The V gene is TRBV5-4, the J gene TRBJ2-2; a possible D gene is TRBD1 (6 bases). Deletions cut 4 bases from V and 7 bases from J, with 14 bases between. Looked up from germline, CDR1 is SGHNT and CDR2 is YYREEE (reference sequence). The length of the CDR3 is 14 residues. This CDR3 is CASSTQGSSGELFF. The DNA of the CDR3 is TGTGCCAGCAGCACACAGGGATCTAGCGGGGAGCTGTTTTTT.

The V call is TRBV11-3, the J call TRBJ2-5; 16 nucleotides align to TRBD2. CDR3 size: 18 residues. Trimming at V came to 4 bases and at J to 4 bases, leaving 9 bases not matched to a gene. CDR1 and CDR2 (germline): SGHNT, YENEEA. CDR3 loop: CASSWHPGTSGRVETQYF. The CDR3 nucleotides are TGTGCCAGCAGCTGGCACCCCGGGACTAGCGGGAGGGTAGAGACCCAGTACTTC. The full variable domain, with the rest looked up from reference TRBV11-3 and TRBJ2-5, is EAGVVQSPRYKIIEKKQPVAFWCNPISGHNTLYWYLQNLGQGPELLIRYENEEAVDDSQLPKDRFSAERLKGVDSTLKIQPAELGDSAVYLCASSWHPGTSGRVETQYFGPGTRLLVL.

The V call is TRBV13, the J call TRBJ2-1; D may be TRBD2 (6 bases). Trimming left V 5 bases short and J 13 bases short, with 12 bases between. Germline loops: CDR1 PRHDT, CDR2 FYEKMQ (reference sequence). This CDR3 spans 11 amino acids. For the CDR3, the DNA is TGTGCCAGCAGCCTCCGGGAGAATCAGTTCTTC. Translation: CASSLRENQFF.